Listed here are 15 T cell receptor beta chains from one sample, sequenced in a study of beta chain features in type 1 diabetes. The entirety of the isolated RNA underwent reverse transcription, so expressed TCRB transcripts were sequenced. Sequencing used immunoSEQ multiplex PCR; TCRdb keeps in-frame clones, though not all of them. The data hold some 280,000 clones, with 14% observed a single time. Whole-study results and caveats: TCRB CDR3 length was moderately but significantly reduced in all four CD4+ subsets of Type 1 diabetes patients.

Antigens for these TCRs are unknown. The sequencing sample was made of naive CD4+ T cells from blood. The receptors were sampled from a man younger than 45 with type 1 diabetes.

This clone was counted only a few times. The chain carries TRBV7-9 and TRBJ2-1; 10 bases line up with TRBD1. The V gene's germline CDR1 is SEHNR and CDR2 FQNEAQ (reference sequence). V trimming: 4 bases; J trimming: 8 bases; junction bases outside the gene matches: 2. This CDR3 is 13 amino acids long. The CDR3 reads CASSSDRGHEQFF. The CDR3 coding sequence is TGTGCCAGCAGCTCCGACAGGGGGCATGAGCAGTTCTTC. The whole variable domain, filled in from reference TRBV7-9 and TRBJ2-1, reads DTGVSQNPRHKITKRGQNVTFRCDPISEHNRLYWYRQTLGQGPEFLTYFQNEAQLEKSRLLSDRFSAERPKGSFSTLEIQRTEQGDSAMYLCASSSDRGHEQFFGPGTRLTVL.

The chain links TRBV6-5 to TRBJ1-1; D gene ambiguous. V was clipped by 0 bases and J by 10 bases, with 12 bases between them. Germline values: CDR1 MNHEY, CDR2 SVGAGI. The CDR3 is 13 amino acids. This CDR3 reads CASSYSSPGLAFF. The CDR3 DNA sequence: TGTGCCAGCAGTTACTCGAGTCCGGGTTTAGCTTTCTTT.

This clone has more than one count but fewer than ten. The chain has TRBV2 and TRBJ2-1; 10 bases fit TRBD2. V shed 5 bases and J 4 bases; nucleotides not matched to a gene: 2. CDR3 length: 14 residues. Germline-derived CDR1 and CDR2 are SNHLY and FYNNEI. DNA for the CDR3: TGTGCCAGCAGTCTAGCGGGGGATTACAATGAGCAGTTCTTC. Its translation is CASSLAGDYNEQFF.

This clone was picked up a small number of times. This rearrangement joins TRBV29-1 to TRBJ1-4; D remains ambiguous. V lost 7 bases, J lost 4 bases, and 10 bases lay in between. Germline CDR1 is SQVTM and CDR2 is ANQGSEA. The CDR3 spans 12 residues. The CDR3 sequence: CSGTGINEKLFF. The CDR3 DNA follows: TGCAGCGGAACCGGGATTAATGAAAAACTGTTTTTT.

The chain employs TRBV7-2 and TRBJ1-2; D perhaps matches TRBD1 (6 bases). The CDR3 covers 16 residues. V lost 0 bases to trimming and J lost 5 bases, with 16 bases between them. Germline CDR1 is SGHTA and CDR2 is FQGNSA. The CDR3 loop is CASSLAHLRGPYGYTF. CDR3 bases: TGTGCCAGCAGCTTAGCGCACCTCAGGGGACCGTATGGCTACACCTTC.

J is TRBJ2-2 and V is TRBV5-4, with 11 nucleotides matching TRBD1. After removal of 3 bases from V and 3 bases from J, the junction contained 7 bases not matched to a gene. Germline V gives CDR1 SGHNT, CDR2 YYREEE (reference sequence). This CDR3 region has 17 residues. This CDR3 is CASSSGPGQGDTGELFF. CDR3 nucleotides: TGTGCCAGCAGCTCCGGGCCGGGACAGGGGGACACCGGGGAGCTGTTTTTT.

This clone has more than one count but fewer than ten. CDR3 sequence: CASSPDRGPFDEQYF. The CDR3 bases are TGTGCCAGCAGCCCCGACAGGGGCCCCTTCGACGAGCAGTACTTC. The gene calls are TRBV7-9 and TRBJ2-7; 8 nucleotides align to TRBD1. V lost 5 bases to trimming and J lost 5 bases; unmatched junction nucleotides: 11. Per the germline V gene, CDR1 is SEHNR and CDR2 is FQNEAQ (reference sequence). This CDR3 is built from 15 residues.

The CDR3 spells CASSLGRVGAGTQYF. CDR3 bases: TGTGCCAGCAGTTTAGGACGTGTGGGGGCGGGTACGCAGTATTTT. This chain joins TRBV28 and TRBJ2-3; tentatively, D is TRBD1 (6 bases). This CDR3 comprises 15 residues. In germline, CDR1 is MDHEN, CDR2 SYDVKM. Trimming took off 2 bases at V and 8 bases at J, with 17 bases between the two ends. Supplemented by reference TRBV28 and TRBJ2-3, the full variable domain reads DVKVTQSSRYLVKRTGEKVFLECVQDMDHENMFWYRQDPGLGLRLIYFSYDVKMKEKGDIPEGYSVSREKKERFSLILESASTNQTSMYLCASSLGRVGAGTQYFGPGTRLTVL.

V gene TRBV7-9 combines with J gene TRBJ2-7, with 12 bases that match TRBD2. CDR1 is SEHNR, CDR2 FQNEAQ, per germline (reference sequence). The J segment lost 5 bases and the V segment lost 5 bases, leaving 4 bases of the junction unmatched. There are 14 residues in the CDR3. CDR3 in DNA: TGTGCCAGCAGCCCTAGCGGGAGGGCCAACGAGCAGTACTTC. Its translation is CASSPSGRANEQYF. Looking up the rest from reference TRBV7-9 and TRBJ2-7 gives the full variable domain: DTGVSQNPRHKITKRGQNVTFRCDPISEHNRLYWYRQTLGQGPEFLTYFQNEAQLEKSRLLSDRFSAERPKGSFSTLEIQRTEQGDSAMYLCASSPSGRANEQYFGPGTRLTVT.

Concerning this clone itself: The identical CDR3 is also encoded by other nucleotide sequences in the sample. This rearrangement joins TRBV7-9 to TRBJ2-3; D remains ambiguous. V lost 5 bases to trimming and J lost 3 bases, with 3 bases between them. This CDR3 has 11 residues. Germline CDR1 and CDR2: SEHNR and FQNEAQ (reference sequence). CDR3 protein: CASSPTDTQYF. DNA of the CDR3: TGTGCCAGCAGCCCGACAGATACGCAGTATTTT.

This clone was found a few times. The chain recombines TRBV4-1 with TRBJ2-1; 10 nucleotides line up with TRBD2. Trimming removed 0 bases from V and 8 bases from J; junction bases left unmatched: 13. This CDR3 contains 18 residues. Per germline, CDR1 MGHRA and CDR2 YSYEKL. CDR3 region: CASSQDRSLAGGLDEQFF. DNA for the CDR3: TGCGCCAGCAGCCAAGATCGATCGTTAGCGGGAGGCCTGGATGAGCAGTTCTTC.

The chain couples TRBV18 to TRBJ2-3; D call uncertain. The CDR3 has 13 amino acids. Germline V CDR1 and CDR2: KGHSH, LQKENI. Trimming pared 5 bases from V and 0 bases from J, leaving 6 bases between. CDR3: CASSSSSTDTQYF. For the CDR3, the DNA is TGTGCCAGCTCATCCTCTAGCACAGATACGCAGTATTTT.

V gene TRBV29-1 combines with J gene TRBJ2-1; TRBD2 aligns across 11 bases. This CDR3 contains 17 residues. The J segment lost 6 bases and the V segment lost 3 bases, leaving 13 bases of the junction unmatched. Germline V lookup: CDR1 SQVTM, CDR2 ANQGSEA. CDR3 region: CSVDLAGGYGLPNEQFF. The CDR3 nucleotides are TGCAGCGTTGACCTAGCGGGAGGATATGGTCTCCCCAATGAGCAGTTCTTC.

The V call is TRBV30, the J call TRBJ1-4; D is unclear. This CDR3 is 15 amino acids long. Germline V CDR1 and CDR2: GTSNPN, SVGIG (reference sequence). Deletions cut 0 bases from V and 8 bases from J, with 16 bases between. For the CDR3, the DNA is TGTGCCTGGAGTGTACTGGGAGGGTTAGAGGAAAAACTGTTTTTT. Protein product: CAWSVLGGLEEKLFF.

This chain joins TRBV7-2 and TRBJ2-5; weak D call: TRBD2 (5 bases). The germline V gene encodes CDR1 SGHTA and CDR2 FQGNSA. Trimming left V 4 bases short and J 5 bases short, with 11 bases between. There are 13 residues in the CDR3. The CDR3 is CASSSSPRETQYF. CDR3 DNA: TGTGCCAGCAGCTCTAGCCCGCGGGAGACCCAGTACTTC.